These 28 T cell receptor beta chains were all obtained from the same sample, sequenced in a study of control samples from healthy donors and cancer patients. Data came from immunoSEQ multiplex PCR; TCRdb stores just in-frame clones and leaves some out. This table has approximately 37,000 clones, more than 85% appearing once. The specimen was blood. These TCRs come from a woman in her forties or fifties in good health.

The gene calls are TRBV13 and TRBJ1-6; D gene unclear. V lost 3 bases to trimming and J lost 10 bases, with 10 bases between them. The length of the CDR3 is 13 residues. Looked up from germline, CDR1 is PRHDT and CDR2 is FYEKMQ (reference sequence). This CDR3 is CASSFKGRSPLHF. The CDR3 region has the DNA TGTGCCAGCAGCTTCAAAGGTAGATCACCCCTCCACTTT.

The CDR3 region is CASSWGAGDSNQPQHF. The CDR3 DNA sequence: TGCGCCAGCAGCTGGGGGGCGGGGGATAGCAATCAGCCCCAGCATTTT. The chain is built from TRBV5-1 and TRBJ1-5; possible D gene TRBD1, 6 bases. V was clipped by 3 bases and J by 0 bases, with 13 bases between them. The CDR3 runs 16 residues. The V gene's germline CDR1 is SGHRS and CDR2 YFSETQ.

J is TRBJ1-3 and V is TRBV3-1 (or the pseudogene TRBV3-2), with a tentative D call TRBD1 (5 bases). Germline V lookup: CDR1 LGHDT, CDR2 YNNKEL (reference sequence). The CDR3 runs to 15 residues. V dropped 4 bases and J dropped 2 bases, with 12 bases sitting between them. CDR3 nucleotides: TGTGCCAGCAGCCTTCAGGGCTTTACTGGAAACACCATATATTTT. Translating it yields CASSLQGFTGNTIYF.

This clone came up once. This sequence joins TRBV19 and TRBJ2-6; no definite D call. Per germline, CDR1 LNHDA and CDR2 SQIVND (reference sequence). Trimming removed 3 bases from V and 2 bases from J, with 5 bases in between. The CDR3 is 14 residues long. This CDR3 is CASSILPGANVLTF. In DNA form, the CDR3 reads TGTGCCAGTAGTATTCTACCTGGGGCCAACGTCCTGACTTTC.

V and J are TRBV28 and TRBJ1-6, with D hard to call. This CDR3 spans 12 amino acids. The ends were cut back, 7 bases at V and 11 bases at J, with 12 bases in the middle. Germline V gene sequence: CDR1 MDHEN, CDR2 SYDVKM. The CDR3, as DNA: TGTGCCAGCATATCCGGGATCCCACCCCTCCACTTT. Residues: CASISGIPPLHF.

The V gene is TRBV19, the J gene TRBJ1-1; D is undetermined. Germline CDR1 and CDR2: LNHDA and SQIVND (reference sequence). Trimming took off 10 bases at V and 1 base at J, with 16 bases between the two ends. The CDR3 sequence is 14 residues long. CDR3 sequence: CATTSWARNTEAFF. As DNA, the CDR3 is TGTGCCACCACCAGTTGGGCTCGGAACACTGAAGCTTTCTTT.

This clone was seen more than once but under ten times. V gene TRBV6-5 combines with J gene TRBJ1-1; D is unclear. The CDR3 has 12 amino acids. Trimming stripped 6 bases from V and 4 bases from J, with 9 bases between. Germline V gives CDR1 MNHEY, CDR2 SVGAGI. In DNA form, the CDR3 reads TGTGCCAGCAGGAAAGGCTCCACTGAAGCTTTCTTT. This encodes CASRKGSTEAFF.

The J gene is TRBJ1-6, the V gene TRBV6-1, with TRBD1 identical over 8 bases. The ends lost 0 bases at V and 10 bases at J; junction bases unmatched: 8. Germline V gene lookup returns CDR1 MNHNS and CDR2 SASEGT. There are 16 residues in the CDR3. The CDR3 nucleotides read TGTGCCAGCAGTGAAGCCTTGACAGGGGTTAACTCACCCCTCCACTTT. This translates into CASSEALTGVNSPLHF.

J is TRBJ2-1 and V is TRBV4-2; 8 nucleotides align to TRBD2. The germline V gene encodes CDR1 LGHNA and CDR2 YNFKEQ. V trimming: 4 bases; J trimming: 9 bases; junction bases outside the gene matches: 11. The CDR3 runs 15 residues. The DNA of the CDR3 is TGTGCCAGCAGCCTACGGGGACTAGTTAGGAGTGAGCAGTTCTTC. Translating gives CASSLRGLVRSEQFF.

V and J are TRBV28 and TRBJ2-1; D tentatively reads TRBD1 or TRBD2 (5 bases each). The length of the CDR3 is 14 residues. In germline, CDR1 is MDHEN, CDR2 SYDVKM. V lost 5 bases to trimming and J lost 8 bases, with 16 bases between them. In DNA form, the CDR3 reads TGTGCCAGCAGTCACCGGGACCCTAACGATGAGCAGTTCTTC. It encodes CASSHRDPNDEQFF.

CDR3 region: CASRGNYGYTF. DNA of the CDR3: TGTGCCAGCAGGGGTAACTATGGCTACACCTTC. This sequence joins TRBV12-3 or TRBV12-4 and TRBJ1-2; D is ambiguous. V lost 6 bases and J lost 1, with 3 bases in between. The CDR3 is made up of 11 amino acids.

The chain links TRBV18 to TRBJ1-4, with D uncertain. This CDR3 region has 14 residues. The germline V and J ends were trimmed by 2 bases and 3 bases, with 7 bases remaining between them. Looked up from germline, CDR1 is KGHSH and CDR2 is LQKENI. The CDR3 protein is CASSPGSPNEKLFF. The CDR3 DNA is TGTGCCAGCTCACCAGGGAGTCCTAATGAAAAACTGTTTTTT.

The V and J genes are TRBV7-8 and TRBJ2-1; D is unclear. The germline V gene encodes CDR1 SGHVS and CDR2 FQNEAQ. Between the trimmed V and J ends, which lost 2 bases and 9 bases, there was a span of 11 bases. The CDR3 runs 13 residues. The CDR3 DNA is TGTGCCAGCAGCTTATTGGTAGGCGGTGAGCAGTTCTTC. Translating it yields CASSLLVGGEQFF.

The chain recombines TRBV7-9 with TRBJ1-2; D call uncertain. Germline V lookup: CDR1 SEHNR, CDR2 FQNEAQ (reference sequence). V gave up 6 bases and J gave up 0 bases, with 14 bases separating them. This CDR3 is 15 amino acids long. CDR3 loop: CASSSDRASNYGYTF. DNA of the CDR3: TGTGCCAGCAGTTCGGACCGCGCCTCTAACTATGGCTACACCTTC. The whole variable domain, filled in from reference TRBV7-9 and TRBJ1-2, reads DTGVSQNPRHKITKRGQNVTFRCDPISEHNRLYWYRQTLGQGPEFLTYFQNEAQLEKSRLLSDRFSAERPKGSFSTLEIQRTEQGDSAMYLCASSSDRASNYGYTFGSGTRLTVV.

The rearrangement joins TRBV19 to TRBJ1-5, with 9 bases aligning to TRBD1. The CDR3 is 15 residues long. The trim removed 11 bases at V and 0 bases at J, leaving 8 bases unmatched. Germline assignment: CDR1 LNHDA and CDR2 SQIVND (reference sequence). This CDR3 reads CASKGGQGSNQPQHF. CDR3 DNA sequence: TGTGCCTCCAAGGGGGGACAGGGTAGCAATCAGCCCCAGCATTTT.

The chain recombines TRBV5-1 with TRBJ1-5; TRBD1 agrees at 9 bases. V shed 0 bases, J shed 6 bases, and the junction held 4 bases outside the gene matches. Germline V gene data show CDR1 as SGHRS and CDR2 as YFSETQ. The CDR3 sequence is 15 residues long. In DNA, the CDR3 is TGCGCCAGCAGCTTGGATACAGGGGGCGTTCAGCCCCAGCATTTT. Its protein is CASSLDTGGVQPQHF. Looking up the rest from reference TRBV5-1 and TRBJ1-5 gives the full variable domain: KAGVTQTPRYLIKTRGQQVTLSCSPISGHRSVSWYQQTPGQGLQFLFEYFSETQRNKGNFPGRFSGRQFSNSRSEMNVSTLELGDSALYLCASSLDTGGVQPQHFGDGTRLSIL.

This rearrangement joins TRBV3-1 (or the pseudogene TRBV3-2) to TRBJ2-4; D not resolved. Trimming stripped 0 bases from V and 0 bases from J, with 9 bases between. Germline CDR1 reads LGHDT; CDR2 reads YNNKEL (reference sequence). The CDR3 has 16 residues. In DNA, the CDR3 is TGTGCCAGCAGCCAAGACGGCAGGTTAGCCAAAAACATTCAGTACTTC. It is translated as CASSQDGRLAKNIQYF.

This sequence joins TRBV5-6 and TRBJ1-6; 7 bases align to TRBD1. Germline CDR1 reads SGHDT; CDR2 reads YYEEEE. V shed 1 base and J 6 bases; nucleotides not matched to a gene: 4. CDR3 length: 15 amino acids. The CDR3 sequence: CASSLRGPTNSPLHF. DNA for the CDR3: TGTGCCAGCAGCTTGAGGGGGCCTACTAATTCACCCCTCCACTTT. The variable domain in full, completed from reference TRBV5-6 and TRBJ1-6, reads DAGVTQSPTHLIKTRGQQVTLRCSPKSGHDTVSWYQQALGQGPQFIFQYYEEEERQRGNFPDRFSGHQFPNYSSELNVNALLLGDSALYLCASSLRGPTNSPLHFGNGTRLTVT.

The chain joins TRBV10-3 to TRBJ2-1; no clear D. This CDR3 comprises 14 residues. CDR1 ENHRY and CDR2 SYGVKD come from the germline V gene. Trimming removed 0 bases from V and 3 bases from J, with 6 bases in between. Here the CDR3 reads CAISESGYYNEQFF. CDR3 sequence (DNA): TGTGCCATCAGTGAGTCTGGCTACTACAATGAGCAGTTCTTC.

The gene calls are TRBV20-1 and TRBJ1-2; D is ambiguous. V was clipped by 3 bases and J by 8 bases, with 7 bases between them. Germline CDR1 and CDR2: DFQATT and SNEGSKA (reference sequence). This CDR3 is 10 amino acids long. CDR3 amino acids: CSASMNGYTF. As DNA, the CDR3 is TGCAGTGCTAGTATGAACGGCTACACCTTC.

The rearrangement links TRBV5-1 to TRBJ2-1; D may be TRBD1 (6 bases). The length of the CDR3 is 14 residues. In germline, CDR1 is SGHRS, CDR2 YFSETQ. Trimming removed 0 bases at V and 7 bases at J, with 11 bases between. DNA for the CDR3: TGCGCCAGCAGCTTGGCGGCTAGGGGGAATGAGCAGTTCTTC. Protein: CASSLAARGNEQFF.

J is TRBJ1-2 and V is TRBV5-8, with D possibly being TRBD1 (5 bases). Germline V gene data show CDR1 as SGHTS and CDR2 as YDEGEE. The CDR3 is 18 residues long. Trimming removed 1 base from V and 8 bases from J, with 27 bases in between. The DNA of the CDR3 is TGTGCCAGCAGCTTGTGGGGGGTGGTGAGGTCGGGCGGACTCGGCTACACCTTC. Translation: CASSLWGVVRSGGLGYTF.

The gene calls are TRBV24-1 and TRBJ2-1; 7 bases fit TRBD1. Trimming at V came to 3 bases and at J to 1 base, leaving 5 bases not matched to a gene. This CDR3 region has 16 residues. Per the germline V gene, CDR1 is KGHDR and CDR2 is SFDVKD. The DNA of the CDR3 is TGTGCCACCAGTGATCCCGGGACAGAGTCCTACAATGAGCAGTTCTTC. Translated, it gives CATSDPGTESYNEQFF.

In DNA form, the CDR3 reads TGCGCCAGCAGCTTGGGAGCAGGGGTCGAAGATACGCAGTATTTT. Its translation is CASSLGAGVEDTQYF. The chain carries TRBV5-1 and TRBJ2-3; a weak D match, TRBD1 (6 bases). CDR3 length equals 15 residues. Germline CDR1 and CDR2: SGHRS and YFSETQ. Trimming cost V 0 bases and J 5 bases, with 13 bases left between them.

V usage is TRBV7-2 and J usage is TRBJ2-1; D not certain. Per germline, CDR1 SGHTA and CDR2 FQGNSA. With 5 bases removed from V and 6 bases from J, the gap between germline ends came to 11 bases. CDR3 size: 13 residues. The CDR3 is CASSLRPSNEQFF. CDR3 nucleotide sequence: TGTGCCAGCAGCCTTCGTCCTTCCAATGAGCAGTTCTTC. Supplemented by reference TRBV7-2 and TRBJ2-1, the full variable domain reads GAGVSQSPSNKVTEKGKDVELRCDPISGHTALYWYRQSLGQGLEFLIYFQGNSAPDKSGLPSDRFSAERTGGSVSTLTIQRTQQEDSAVYLCASSLRPSNEQFFGPGTRLTVL.

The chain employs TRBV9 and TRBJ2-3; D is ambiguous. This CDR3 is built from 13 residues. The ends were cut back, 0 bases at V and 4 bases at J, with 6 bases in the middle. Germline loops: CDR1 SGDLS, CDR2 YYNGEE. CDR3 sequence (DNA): TGTGCCAGCAGCGTAGCGCCCCCAGATACGCAGTATTTT. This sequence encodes CASSVAPPDTQYF.

CDR3 amino acids: CASSLHNEQFF. The CDR3 DNA follows: TGTGCCAGCAGCTTGCACAATGAGCAGTTCTTC. This chain joins TRBV5-6 and TRBJ2-1; D gene ambiguous. The V end was cut by 1 base, the J end by 5 bases, with 1 base between. CDR1 SGHDT and CDR2 YYEEEE come from the germline V gene. CDR3 length equals 11 residues.

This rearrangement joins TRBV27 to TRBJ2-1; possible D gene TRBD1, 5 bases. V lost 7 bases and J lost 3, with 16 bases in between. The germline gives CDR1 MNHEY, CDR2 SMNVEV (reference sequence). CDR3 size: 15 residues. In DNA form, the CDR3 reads TGTGCCAGCACCCCACGTGCAGGGCACTACAATGAGCAGTTCTTC. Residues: CASTPRAGHYNEQFF.